This is a list of T cell receptor beta chains from one sample in a study of blood T cell repertoires in COVID-19. Libraries were prepared by immunoSEQ multiplex PCR; TCRdb keeps only in-frame clonotypes and omits some of them. This sample carries about 90,000 clones, about 80% of them seen once, and the ten largest clones take over 9%. Input material: peripheral blood. Receptor source: a woman aged 70 to 79 with acute or convalescent COVID-19. CDR3s include the opening cysteine and the closing phenylalanine or tryptophan. Each record gives: J gene, clone size, D gene, V gene, CDR3 protein, CDR3 DNA. The D gene is left open where the match is weak. Size is omitted from some rows. Given values are once, few, many or a class for expanded clones.

j_gene: TRBJ2-1
abundance: many
d_gene: .
v_gene: TRBV12-3/TRBV12-4
CDR3aa: CASSLEKRQFF
CDR3nt: TGTGCCAGCAGTTTAGAGAAGAGGCAGTTCTTC

j_gene: TRBJ2-1
abundance: .
d_gene: TRBD2
v_gene: TRBV6-6
CDR3aa: CASSYSSGGVGEQFF
CDR3nt: TGTGCCAGCAGTTACTCTAGCGGGGGGGTTGGTGAGCAGTTCTTC

j_gene: TRBJ2-2
abundance: .
d_gene: .
v_gene: TRBV3-1/TRBV3-2
CDR3aa: CASSGRNTGELFF
CDR3nt: TGTGCCAGCAGCGGGAGGAACACCGGGGAGCTGTTTTTT

j_gene: TRBJ2-1
abundance: .
d_gene: .
v_gene: TRBV5-1
CDR3aa: CASRIGQGGHNEQFF
CDR3nt: TGCGCCAGCAGGATCGGGCAGGGGGGCCACAATGAGCAGTTCTTC

j_gene: TRBJ2-7
abundance: .
d_gene: TRBD1
v_gene: TRBV11-2
CDR3aa: CASSRGQTYEQYF
CDR3nt: TGTGCCAGCAGCAGGGGGCAGACCTACGAGCAGTACTTC

j_gene: TRBJ2-7
abundance: .
d_gene: .
v_gene: TRBV7-2
CDR3aa: CASSLVGAGWQYF
CDR3nt: TGTGCCAGCAGCTTAGTCGGGGCGGGATGGCAGTACTTC

j_gene: TRBJ2-7
abundance: .
d_gene: .
v_gene: TRBV30
CDR3aa: CAWSVVGRGSGEQYF
CDR3nt: TGTGCCTGGAGTGTGGTGGGAAGGGGTTCAGGCGAGCAGTACTTC

j_gene: TRBJ1-6
abundance: .
d_gene: .
v_gene: TRBV5-1
CDR3aa: CASGRDNNSPLHF
CDR3nt: TGCGCCAGCGGCCGGGACAATAATTCACCCCTCCACTTT

j_gene: TRBJ2-1
abundance: .
d_gene: TRBD1
v_gene: TRBV19
CDR3aa: CASRDRVYNEQFF
CDR3nt: TGTGCCAGTAGGGACAGGGTGTACAATGAGCAGTTCTTC

j_gene: TRBJ1-3
abundance: .
d_gene: .
v_gene: TRBV5-4
CDR3aa: CASSLVEAGLSGNTIYF
CDR3nt: TGTGCCAGCAGCTTGGTGGAGGCAGGACTCTCTGGAAACACCATATATTTT

j_gene: TRBJ1-2
abundance: .
d_gene: TRBD1
v_gene: TRBV5-1
CDR3aa: CASSLDRGHYGYTF
CDR3nt: TGCGCCAGCAGCTTGGACAGGGGGCACTATGGCTACACCTTC

j_gene: TRBJ2-7
abundance: .
d_gene: TRBD2
v_gene: TRBV3-1/TRBV3-2
CDR3aa: CASSQTSGSHEQYF
CDR3nt: TGTGCCAGCAGCCAGACTAGCGGGAGCCACGAGCAGTACTTC

j_gene: TRBJ1-2
abundance: .
d_gene: .
v_gene: TRBV6-2/TRBV6-3
CDR3aa: CASSPDSPRYGYTF
CDR3nt: TGTGCCAGCAGTCCGGACAGTCCGAGGTATGGCTACACCTTC

j_gene: TRBJ1-2
abundance: .
d_gene: TRBD1
v_gene: TRBV5-1
CDR3aa: CASSSGTDFSYGYTF
CDR3nt: TGCGCCAGCAGCTCGGGGACAGATTTTTCCTATGGCTACACCTTC

j_gene: TRBJ2-7
abundance: .
d_gene: TRBD2
v_gene: TRBV5-1
CDR3aa: CASSLARWREGGEQYF
CDR3nt: TGCGCCAGCAGCTTGGCTCGGTGGCGGGAGGGGGGCGAGCAGTACTTC

j_gene: TRBJ2-7
abundance: .
d_gene: TRBD2
v_gene: TRBV28
CDR3aa: CASSLTGTSGNTYEQYF
CDR3nt: TGTGCCAGCAGTCTAACGGGGACTAGCGGGAACACCTACGAGCAGTACTTC

j_gene: TRBJ2-1
abundance: .
d_gene: TRBD2
v_gene: TRBV5-1
CDR3aa: CASSLAGTSGFYEQFF
CDR3nt: TGCGCCAGCAGCTTGGCCGGGACTAGCGGCTTCTATGAGCAGTTCTTC

j_gene: TRBJ2-3
abundance: .
d_gene: TRBD2
v_gene: TRBV19
CDR3aa: CASSIGATSGTDTQYF
CDR3nt: TGTGCCAGTAGTATAGGGGCGACTAGCGGCACAGATACGCAGTATTTT

j_gene: TRBJ2-4
abundance: .
d_gene: .
v_gene: TRBV4-1
CDR3aa: CASSLNSIQYF
CDR3nt: TGCGCCAGCAGCCTCAACAGCATTCAGTACTTC

j_gene: TRBJ2-2
abundance: few
d_gene: .
v_gene: TRBV24-1
CDR3aa: CATSDRRGPGELFF
CDR3nt: TGTGCCACCAGTGATAGGAGGGGGCCCGGGGAGCTGTTTTTT

j_gene: TRBJ2-2
abundance: .
d_gene: .
v_gene: TRBV2
CDR3aa: CASQRGQNTGELFF
CDR3nt: TGTGCCAGCCAACGGGGACAGAACACCGGGGAGCTGTTTTTT

j_gene: TRBJ2-1
abundance: .
d_gene: TRBD2
v_gene: TRBV15
CDR3aa: CATSSSLAGVLREQFF
CDR3nt: TGTGCCACCAGCAGTTCTCTAGCGGGAGTATTGCGTGAGCAGTTCTTC

j_gene: TRBJ1-1
abundance: .
d_gene: .
v_gene: TRBV4-1
CDR3aa: CASSQDAAGLAFF
CDR3nt: TGCGCCAGCAGCCAAGATGCGGCAGGGTTAGCTTTCTTT

j_gene: TRBJ2-7
abundance: .
d_gene: .
v_gene: TRBV14
CDR3aa: CASSLHPGNYEQYF
CDR3nt: TGTGCCAGCAGCCTCCATCCCGGGAACTACGAGCAGTACTTC

j_gene: TRBJ2-7
abundance: .
d_gene: .
v_gene: TRBV11-1
CDR3aa: CASSPIGGSYEQYF
CDR3nt: TGTGCCAGCAGCCCAATCGGGGGATCCTACGAGCAGTACTTC

j_gene: TRBJ2-7
abundance: few
d_gene: TRBD2
v_gene: TRBV3-1/TRBV3-2
CDR3aa: CASSLAGGPNEQYF
CDR3nt: TGTGCCAGCAGCCTGGCGGGAGGGCCGAACGAGCAGTACTTC

j_gene: TRBJ1-4
abundance: .
d_gene: .
v_gene: TRBV5-6
CDR3aa: CASSLVGTNEKLFF
CDR3nt: TGTGCCAGCAGCTTAGTCGGGACAAATGAAAAACTGTTTTTT

j_gene: TRBJ2-5
abundance: .
d_gene: .
v_gene: TRBV11-2
CDR3aa: CASSGEAVRQETQYF
CDR3nt: TGTGCCAGCAGCGGAGAGGCCGTAAGGCAGGAGACCCAGTACTTC

j_gene: TRBJ2-5
abundance: .
d_gene: .
v_gene: TRBV29-1
CDR3aa: CSVTVDGGVLETQYF
CDR3nt: TGCAGCGTGACGGTTGACGGCGGCGTCCTGGAGACCCAGTACTTC

j_gene: TRBJ2-7
abundance: .
d_gene: .
v_gene: TRBV11-2
CDR3aa: CASSLVSSYEQYF
CDR3nt: TGTGCCAGCAGCTTAGTGTCTAGCTACGAGCAGTACTTC

j_gene: TRBJ2-2
abundance: .
d_gene: TRBD1
v_gene: TRBV28
CDR3aa: CASRSDRTNTGELFF
CDR3nt: TGTGCCAGCAGATCGGACAGGACGAACACCGGGGAGCTGTTTTTT

j_gene: TRBJ2-3
abundance: .
d_gene: TRBD2
v_gene: TRBV18
CDR3aa: CASSPGTSGRGTDTQYF
CDR3nt: TGTGCCAGCTCACCGGGGACTAGCGGGAGGGGCACAGATACGCAGTATTTT

j_gene: TRBJ2-1
abundance: .
d_gene: .
v_gene: TRBV13
CDR3aa: CASSLVVREQFF
CDR3nt: TGTGCCAGCAGCTTAGTCGTGCGGGAGCAGTTCTTC

j_gene: TRBJ2-3
abundance: .
d_gene: .
v_gene: TRBV21-1
CDR3aa: CASSKSRNLAGGTDTQYF
CDR3nt: TGTGCCAGCAGCAAATCCCGCAACTTGGCGGGAGGGACAGATACGCAGTATTTT

j_gene: TRBJ1-2
abundance: .
d_gene: .
v_gene: TRBV6-5
CDR3aa: CASSPEQGHYGYTF
CDR3nt: TGTGCCAGCAGCCCCGAGCAGGGTCACTATGGCTACACCTTC

j_gene: TRBJ1-2
abundance: .
d_gene: TRBD1
v_gene: TRBV7-9
CDR3aa: CASSFRTGGDGYTF
CDR3nt: TGTGCCAGCAGCTTTCGGACAGGCGGGGATGGCTACACCTTC

j_gene: TRBJ2-4
abundance: .
d_gene: TRBD1
v_gene: TRBV6-1
CDR3aa: CASSEVATGHVKNIQYF
CDR3nt: TGTGCCAGCAGTGAAGTGGCGACAGGGCATGTCAAAAACATTCAGTACTTC

j_gene: TRBJ1-2
abundance: .
d_gene: .
v_gene: TRBV6-2/TRBV6-3
CDR3aa: CASSWLYGYTF
CDR3nt: TGTGCCAGCAGTTGGCTCTATGGCTACACCTTC

j_gene: TRBJ2-5
abundance: .
d_gene: TRBD1
v_gene: TRBV29-1
CDR3aa: CSVRTGDQETQYF
CDR3nt: TGCAGCGTTCGAACAGGGGACCAAGAGACCCAGTACTTC

j_gene: TRBJ1-5
abundance: .
d_gene: .
v_gene: TRBV5-6
CDR3aa: CASSLGGYSNQPQHF
CDR3nt: TGTGCCAGCAGCTTGGGGGGCTATAGCAATCAGCCCCAGCATTTT

j_gene: TRBJ2-1
abundance: .
d_gene: .
v_gene: TRBV5-1
CDR3aa: CASSLGGSSYNEQFF
CDR3nt: TGCGCCAGCAGCCTCGGGGGAAGCTCCTACAATGAGCAGTTCTTC

j_gene: TRBJ1-5
abundance: .
d_gene: TRBD1
v_gene: TRBV18
CDR3aa: CASSPLGTGGNQPQHF
CDR3nt: TGTGCCAGCTCACCCCTCGGGACAGGGGGCAATCAGCCCCAGCATTTT

j_gene: TRBJ2-7
abundance: .
d_gene: TRBD1
v_gene: TRBV7-7
CDR3aa: CASSLGQGDYEQYF
CDR3nt: TGTGCCAGCAGCTTGGGACAGGGGGATTACGAGCAGTACTTC

j_gene: TRBJ1-1
abundance: .
d_gene: .
v_gene: TRBV30
CDR3aa: CAWMRIEAFF
CDR3nt: TGTGCCTGGATGAGGATAGAAGCTTTCTTT

j_gene: TRBJ1-2
abundance: once
d_gene: .
v_gene: TRBV7-2
CDR3aa: CASSLGTSYGYTF
CDR3nt: TGTGCCAGCAGCTTAGGGACATCCTATGGCTACACCTTC

j_gene: TRBJ2-1
abundance: .
d_gene: .
v_gene: TRBV6-5
CDR3aa: CASSYSQGLRNNEQFF
CDR3nt: TGTGCCAGCAGTTACTCCCAGGGGTTGCGTAACAATGAGCAGTTCTTC

j_gene: TRBJ2-1
abundance: .
d_gene: TRBD2
v_gene: TRBV11-3
CDR3aa: CASSRGGADNEQFF
CDR3nt: TGTGCCAGCAGCCGCGGGGGGGCCGACAATGAGCAGTTCTTC

j_gene: TRBJ1-3
abundance: once
d_gene: TRBD1
v_gene: TRBV18
CDR3aa: CASSPRDRVSGNTIYF
CDR3nt: TGTGCCAGCTCACCGCGGGACAGGGTTTCTGGAAACACCATATATTTT

j_gene: TRBJ1-3
abundance: .
d_gene: .
v_gene: TRBV3-1/TRBV3-2
CDR3aa: CASSSTPSGNTIYF
CDR3nt: TGTGCCAGCAGCTCAACTCCCTCTGGAAACACCATATATTTT

j_gene: TRBJ2-5
abundance: .
d_gene: TRBD2
v_gene: TRBV7-9
CDR3aa: CASSFGGTSGGRGETQYF
CDR3nt: TGTGCCAGCAGCTTCGGCGGGACTAGCGGGGGCCGGGGGGAGACCCAGTACTTC

j_gene: TRBJ1-5
abundance: .
d_gene: .
v_gene: TRBV28
CDR3aa: CASRGDNNQPQHF
CDR3nt: TGTGCCAGCAGAGGGGACAACAATCAGCCCCAGCATTTT

j_gene: TRBJ1-2
abundance: .
d_gene: .
v_gene: TRBV7-8
CDR3aa: CASSSGRGGSYGYTF
CDR3nt: TGTGCCAGCAGCTCAGGGCGGGGGGGATCCTATGGCTACACCTTC

j_gene: TRBJ1-1
abundance: few
d_gene: TRBD1
v_gene: TRBV14
CDR3aa: CASSQRTGRSTEAFF
CDR3nt: TGTGCCAGCAGCCAACGGACAGGGAGGAGCACTGAAGCTTTCTTT

j_gene: TRBJ1-6
abundance: .
d_gene: TRBD1
v_gene: TRBV28
CDR3aa: CASRLIRTGATYNSPLHF
CDR3nt: TGTGCCAGCAGGTTAATCCGGACAGGGGCTACCTATAATTCACCCCTCCACTTT